What follows are 10 T cell receptor beta chains derived from one specimen sequenced in a study of T cells in narcolepsy. The table came from immunoSEQ multiplex PCR; TCRdb's copy has only in-frame clones and leaves some out. The sample holds around 28,000 clones; over 80% are singletons and the top ten take around 0.9%. The sequenced sample consisted of CD45RA- memory CD4+ T cells from PBMCs. The receptors derive from a human donor with narcolepsy.

The chain combines TRBV21-1 with TRBJ1-4. TRBV21-1 is a pseudogene locus. This CDR3 is 15 amino acids long. The CDR3 reads CASHRTVSTNEKLFF. The CDR3 bases are TGTGCCAGCCATAGGACGGTTTCAACTAATGAAAAACTGTTTTTT.

This rearrangement joins TRBV9 to TRBJ1-4; no clear D. The CDR3 extends over 15 amino acids. Looked up from germline, CDR1 is SGDLS and CDR2 is YYNGEE. Trimming took off 0 bases at V and 4 bases at J, with 10 bases between the two ends. The CDR3 DNA sequence: TGTGCCAGCAGCGTAGGAGGAGGTCTTAATGAAAAACTGTTTTTT. Its protein product is CASSVGGGLNEKLFF.

This chain uses TRBV7-3 with TRBJ2-3, with TRBD2 matching 14 bases. The V gene's germline CDR1 is SGHTA and CDR2 FQGTGA. V lost 5 bases and J lost 2; bases outside the gene matches: 15. The CDR3 contains 20 residues. The CDR3 sequence is CASSEPRPGTSGGVTDTQYF. The CDR3, as DNA: TGTGCCAGCAGCGAACCACGACCCGGGACTAGCGGGGGAGTCACAGATACGCAGTATTTT.

The rearrangement joins TRBV2 to TRBJ2-2, with TRBD1 matching over 12 bases. From germline, CDR1 is SNHLY and CDR2 FYNNEI. J lost 3 bases, V lost 9 bases, and 5 bases had no gene match. This CDR3 spans 15 amino acids. DNA of the CDR3: TGTGCCAGGGGGACAGGGGGCTTCGACACCGGGGAGCTGTTTTTT. Translating gives CARGTGGFDTGELFF.

Details on this clone: The junction shows a germline mismatch at one end, possibly a read error. The J gene is TRBJ1-4, the V gene TRBV25-1; TRBD1 might be the D (5 bases). The CDR3 contains 14 residues. Germline values: CDR1 MGHDK, CDR2 SYGVNS. The CDR3 loop reads CARSTDGGGEKLFF. The CDR3 DNA follows: TGTGCCCGCAGCACAGACGGGGGGGGTGAAAAACTGTTTTTT.

The rearrangement links TRBV7-2 to TRBJ1-5; the D is unclear. The CDR3 is made up of 15 amino acids. Trimming cost V 4 bases and J 3 bases, with 13 bases left between them. Germline loops: CDR1 SGHTA, CDR2 FQGNSA. CDR3 residues: CASSSLWESNQPQHF. The DNA for the CDR3 is TGTGCCAGCAGCTCCCTTTGGGAATCCAATCAGCCCCAGCATTTT.

In its sample, this clone was seen once. The rearrangement joins TRBV4-2 to TRBJ2-3; TRBD2 matches at 9 bases. The J segment lost 0 bases and the V segment lost 0 bases, leaving 13 bases of the junction unmatched. CDR1 is LGHNA, CDR2 YNFKEQ, per germline. This CDR3 contains 20 residues. CDR3 protein: CASSQDIRLAGFSSTDTQYF. CDR3 nucleotide sequence: TGTGCCAGCAGCCAAGATATACGGCTAGCGGGGTTTAGTAGCACAGATACGCAGTATTTT.

This sequence joins TRBV2 and TRBJ2-1; no definite D call. Germline CDR1 and CDR2: SNHLY and FYNNEI. With 7 bases removed from V and 0 bases from J, the gap between germline ends came to 13 bases. This CDR3 comprises 15 residues. CDR3 in DNA: TGTGCCAGCAACCCCGACACATTCTCCTACAATGAGCAGTTCTTC. Its translation: CASNPDTFSYNEQFF.

This chain links TRBV7-3 with TRBJ2-3; 10 bases agree with TRBD2. This CDR3 spans 16 amino acids. J lost 7 bases, V lost 5 bases, and 12 bases had no gene match. CDR1 is SGHTA, CDR2 FQGTGA, per germline. CDR3 nucleotide sequence: TGTGCCAGCAGCCCCGCTGGGAGAGCGGGGGGGTATACGCAGTATTTT. Amino acid sequence: CASSPAGRAGGYTQYF.

J is TRBJ1-3 and V is TRBV9; 8 bases match TRBD1. This CDR3 has 14 amino acids. Per germline, CDR1 SGDLS and CDR2 YYNGEE. The ends lost 3 bases at V and 9 bases at J; junction bases unmatched: 8. CDR3 in DNA: TGTGCCAGCAGCGGACAGGGGCCCGAGGGCACCATATATTTT. This codes for CASSGQGPEGTIYF.